The 22 T cell receptor beta chains in this list originate from one sample, sequenced in a study of cytomegalovirus exposure and HLA in healthy donors. This PCR relied on a set of 60 Vbeta primers and 13 Jbeta primers. Libraries were prepared by immunoSEQ multiplex PCR; TCRdb keeps only in-frame clonotypes and omits some of them. Here the sample spans 100,000 to 150,000 clones, roughly 83% being singletons. Sequenced material: PBMCs. These receptors all stem from a girl between 2 and 10 years old in good health and CMV-seronegative.

This rearrangement joins TRBV29-1 to TRBJ1-1; 7 bases fit TRBD1. This CDR3 region has 14 residues. Germline V gives CDR1 SQVTM, CDR2 ANQGSEA. V was clipped by 4 bases and J by 4 bases; unmatched bases: 9. The CDR3 spells CSVATQAGGTEAFF. DNA for the CDR3: TGCAGCGTTGCGACTCAGGCAGGGGGCACTGAAGCTTTCTTT.

The V gene is TRBV6-1, the J gene TRBJ1-2; TRBD1 agrees at 10 bases. This CDR3 is 13 amino acids long. The V gene's germline CDR1 is MNHNS and CDR2 SASEGT. V gave up 6 bases and J gave up 5 bases; unmatched junction bases: 3. The CDR3 DNA follows: TGTGCCAGCAGGGAGGGACAGGGGTATGGCTACACCTTC. This codes for CASREGQGYGYTF.

V is TRBV5-1 and J is TRBJ2-7; D call uncertain. The germline V gene has CDR1 SGHRS and CDR2 YFSETQ. Trimming took 4 bases from V and 0 from J, leaving 11 bases between them. CDR3 length equals 14 residues. The CDR3 sequence is CASSRTLSSYEQYF. In DNA form, the CDR3 reads TGCGCCAGCAGCCGTACCCTGAGCTCCTACGAGCAGTACTTC.

The J gene is TRBJ2-1, the V gene TRBV7-3; 10 bases fit TRBD1. After removal of 2 bases from V and 1 base from J, the junction contained 5 bases not matched to a gene. CDR1 is SGHTA, CDR2 FQGTGA, per germline. The CDR3 extends over 17 amino acids. CDR3 sequence reads: CASSLGRDRGSYNEQFF. In nucleotides, the CDR3 is TGTGCCAGCAGCTTAGGGCGGGACAGGGGTTCCTACAATGAGCAGTTCTTC.

This chain connects TRBV2 to TRBJ1-2; no reliable D call. Trimming took 8 bases from V and 2 from J, leaving 9 bases between them. The CDR3 consists of 12 residues. Germline V CDR1 and CDR2: SNHLY, FYNNEI. In DNA form, the CDR3 reads TGTGCCAGCTCGGTCCGGAACTATGGCTACACCTTC. Encoded protein: CASSVRNYGYTF.

The chain combines TRBV6-5 with TRBJ1-1; tentative D call: TRBD1 (6 bases). V gave up 6 bases and J gave up 5 bases, with 16 bases separating them. Germline values: CDR1 MNHEY, CDR2 SVGAGI. The CDR3 length is 14 residues. This CDR3 is CASRGTGFSTEAFF. The CDR3 DNA follows: TGTGCCAGCAGGGGTACAGGGTTTAGTACTGAAGCTTTCTTT.

The chain couples TRBV19 to TRBJ2-2; D uncertain. V lost 10 bases and J lost 1, with 19 bases in between. Germline lookup yields CDR1 LNHDA and CDR2 SQIVND (reference sequence). This CDR3 comprises 16 residues. In DNA, the CDR3 is TGTGCCACCCGACGGAACAGCCAAATGAACACCGGGGAGCTGTTTTTT. Translated, it gives CATRRNSQMNTGELFF.

The gene calls are TRBV27 and TRBJ1-3, with D possibly TRBD1 on 6 matching bases. Germline lookup yields CDR1 MNHEY and CDR2 SMNVEV (reference sequence). This CDR3 is built from 14 residues. V dropped 5 bases and J dropped 4 bases, with 12 bases sitting between them. The CDR3 DNA reads as TGTGCCAGCAGTCCATCAACAGGGGGAAACACCATATATTTT. It is translated as CASSPSTGGNTIYF.

This clone was observed a few times. This chain joins TRBV2 and TRBJ1-2, with 10 bases aligning to TRBD1. The CDR3 spans 15 residues. The V and J ends lost 3 bases and 3 bases, in that order; junction bases with no gene match: 4. Germline V CDR1 and CDR2: SNHLY, FYNNEI. The CDR3 DNA follows: TGTGCCAGCAGTGAGCGGGGGACAGGGGACTATGGCTACACCTTC. Translation: CASSERGTGDYGYTF.

V and J are TRBV18 and TRBJ2-2, with D maybe TRBD1 (5 bases). CDR1 is KGHSH, CDR2 LQKENI, per germline. This CDR3 has 16 residues. The V end lost 3 bases, the J end lost 0 bases, and 11 bases lay between the germline ends. CDR3 nucleotide sequence: TGTGCCAGCTCACCTTACACAGGATCGAACACCGGGGAGCTGTTTTTT. This translates into CASSPYTGSNTGELFF.

V gene TRBV6-5 combines with J gene TRBJ2-5, with a possible D match to TRBD2 (6 bases). V was pared by 2 bases and J by 5 bases, with 12 bases between. This CDR3 comprises 14 residues. Germline lookup yields CDR1 MNHEY and CDR2 SVGAGI. DNA of the CDR3: TGTGCCAGCAGTTACGAAAGCGGAGGGGAGACCCAGTACTTC. This gives the protein CASSYESGGETQYF.

The V call is TRBV9, the J call TRBJ1-1, with a weak D call TRBD1 (5 bases). V shed 0 bases and J shed 11 bases, with 17 bases lying between them. The CDR3 contains 14 residues. Germline V gives CDR1 SGDLS, CDR2 YYNGEE. The CDR3 sequence is CASSVVSGVGGAFF. CDR3 DNA sequence: TGTGCCAGCAGCGTAGTGTCGGGGGTCGGTGGCGCTTTCTTT.

This clone was seen a single time. The chain links TRBV29-1 to TRBJ2-5; 8 nucleotides align to TRBD2. Germline V CDR1 and CDR2: SQVTM, ANQGSEA. Unmatched junction bases numbered 4, after V lost 6 bases and J lost 1 base. The CDR3 is made up of 13 amino acids. The CDR3 region is CSVAGASQETQYF. The CDR3 nucleotides read TGCAGCGTAGCGGGAGCGAGCCAAGAGACCCAGTACTTC.

This sequence joins TRBV13 and TRBJ2-2; perhaps TRBD1 as D (5 bases). V was pared by 4 bases and J by 3 bases, with 9 bases between. Germline V gene lookup returns CDR1 PRHDT and CDR2 FYEKMQ (reference sequence). The length of the CDR3 is 14 residues. The CDR3 region is CASSWGRDTGELFF. The CDR3 DNA is TGTGCCAGCAGCTGGGGCAGGGACACCGGGGAGCTGTTTTTT.

The rearrangement uses TRBV7-9 and TRBJ2-3; D perhaps matches TRBD2 (5 bases). V was pared by 5 bases and J by 4 bases, with 19 bases between. Germline CDR1 SEHNR, CDR2 FQNEAQ (reference sequence). There are 16 residues in the CDR3. The CDR3 DNA sequence: TGTGCCAGCAGCGGCGGTCGGGGTTTCGGAGCAGATACGCAGTATTTT. Its protein product is CASSGGRGFGADTQYF. Combining the CDR3 with reference TRBV7-9 and TRBJ2-3 gives the whole variable domain DTGVSQNPRHKITKRGQNVTFRCDPISEHNRLYWYRQTLGQGPEFLTYFQNEAQLEKSRLLSDRFSAERPKGSFSTLEIQRTEQGDSAMYLCASSGGRGFGADTQYFGPGTRLTVL.

This sequence joins TRBV2 and TRBJ2-1, with 7 bases matching TRBD1. There are 13 residues in the CDR3. V gave up 4 bases and J gave up 6 bases; unmatched junction bases: 3. Germline V gene data show CDR1 as SNHLY and CDR2 as FYNNEI. CDR3 bases: TGTGCCAGCAGTGCCGCAGGGGGCAATGAGCAGTTCTTC. Translating gives CASSAAGGNEQFF.

The chain carries TRBV30 and TRBJ2-3; 10 bases are a match to TRBD2. V lost 3 bases and J lost 2; bases outside the gene matches: 5. The CDR3 has 15 residues. Germline V CDR1 and CDR2: GTSNPN, SVGIG (reference sequence). CDR3 protein: CAWSPGLAYTDTQYF. The CDR3 DNA is TGTGCCTGGAGCCCGGGACTAGCGTACACAGATACGCAGTATTTT.

The rearrangement joins TRBV19 to TRBJ1-1, with D maybe TRBD1 (5 bases). Trimming removed 1 base at V and 5 bases at J, with 11 bases between. The germline V gene encodes CDR1 LNHDA and CDR2 SQIVND (reference sequence). The CDR3 is made up of 14 amino acids. CDR3 sequence reads: CASSIVSGGTEAFF. CDR3 DNA sequence: TGTGCCAGTAGTATAGTTTCCGGGGGTACTGAAGCTTTCTTT.

This clone has a single count. V gene TRBV6-5 combines with J gene TRBJ2-4; 7 nucleotides agree with TRBD1. Germline-derived CDR1 and CDR2 are MNHEY and SVGAGI. This CDR3 has 15 amino acids. V dropped 7 bases and J dropped 3; count of bases not matched to a gene: 9. Here the CDR3 DNA reads TGTGCCAGCACCGCAAACTGGGACAGCAAAAACATTCAGTACTTC. The encoded protein is CASTANWDSKNIQYF.

The rearrangement links TRBV7-8 to TRBJ2-3; the D gene is possibly TRBD2 (6 bases). The germline V gene encodes CDR1 SGHVS and CDR2 FQNEAQ. Trimming removed 2 bases at V and 3 bases at J, with 12 bases between. The CDR3 has 15 residues. This chain's CDR3 is CASSLILALTDTQYF. The CDR3 coding sequence is TGTGCCAGCAGCTTAATCCTAGCGCTTACAGATACGCAGTATTTT.

For this clone: Mismatch with germline at one junction end may stem from a read error. The CDR3 DNA reads as TGTGCCAGCAATGAAGCGGGGACAGGGAACTACGAGCAGTACTTC. Amino acids: CASNEAGTGNYEQYF. The chain recombines TRBV6-1 with TRBJ2-7; 9 bases line up with TRBD1. Germline assignment: CDR1 MNHNS and CDR2 SASEGT. The CDR3 extends over 15 amino acids.

The chain has TRBV15 and TRBJ2-5; D is undetermined. The CDR3 sequence is 15 residues long. The V gene lost 3 bases and the J gene lost 4 bases, with 15 bases spanning the gap. In germline, CDR1 is LNHNV, CDR2 YYDKDF (reference sequence). CDR3 in amino acids: CATSSGGDLRETQYF. The CDR3 bases are TGTGCCACCAGCAGCGGCGGTGATTTGCGAGAGACCCAGTACTTC. The entire variable domain, with the rest obtained from reference TRBV15 and TRBJ2-5, is as follows: DAMVIQNPRYQVTQFGKPVTLSCSQTLNHNVMYWYQQKSSQAPKLLFHYYDKDFNNEADTPDNFQSRRPNTSFCFLDIRSPGLGDTAMYLCATSSGGDLRETQYFGPGTRLLVL.